This record concerns one T cell receptor (beta chain) sequence. It lacks a known antigen. No base qualities exist here, and no much larger clone lies one base off it. Thawed unstimulated PBMCs were stained for CD3, CD4 and CD8 and FACS-sorted into CD3+CD4+ and CD3+CD8+ populations. Randomization to immunosuppression withdrawal applied to every one of the 8 studied subjects. The Qiagen DNeasy Blood and Tissue Kit was used for genomic DNA isolation. For CDR1 and CDR2, the germline V gene (reference sequence) lists SEHNR and FQNEAQ. Trimmed from V: 2 bases; trimmed from J: 7 bases; junction bases lacking a gene match: 11. The CDR3 has 16 amino acids, counting the end cysteine and phenylalanine. Only CDR3 DNA is held: 48 bases, read in frame from base 1. Frozen genomic DNA underwent high-throughput TCRbeta CDR3 sequencing by immunoSEQ, including PCR amplification, mapping, bias correction and internal controls. The original pipeline was this. Only productive rearrangements were retained, and each unique TCRbeta sequence was defined by its CDR3 nucleotide sequence together with its V and J gene. Donor-reactive sequences required at least 5-fold expansion in CFSE-low cells versus unstimulated pre-transplant cells and at least 0.01% frequency. Minimum frequency thresholds were set for each subject on the basis of the unstimulated sample with the lowest template count, so that a detection power of at least 90% was ensured. Jensen-Shannon divergence between the top 1000 TCRbeta sequences post- versus pre-transplant served as the measure of repertoire turnover. Two-sided Fisher's exact tests were used to test for changes in how often donor-reactive sequences were detected. Not all clones reach the TCRdb copy of this immuneACCESS table, which keeps in-frame sequences only. Checked studies attribute under half of the gap to unresolved V genes and leave the rest unexplained. The V and J calls and clone size are taken from that table; D and trimming were inferred from the DNA. A total of approximately 6,300 clones appear in this sample, 70% to 85% of them only once. The ten largest make up 37% of the sample.

The data belong to a study of T cell clones after liver transplantation (dated by TCRdb to the late 2010s). Regarding the research as a whole: The samples were obtained from ITN030ST, a randomized trial that attempted immunosuppression withdrawal within 2 years after liver transplantation. Blood samples were collected pre-transplant, pre-randomization before withdrawal, and post-randomization after either full withdrawal or failed withdrawal. Donor-reactive T cell clones were identified by TCRbeta sequencing after a pre-transplant mixed lymphocyte reaction and then tracked in post-transplant blood. The study cohort included 8 liver transplant recipients, of whom 3 were classified as tolerant and 5 as non-tolerant. Until randomization at 12-24 months post-transplant, subjects were given standard immunosuppression, with no induction therapy. Three of the eight recipients were HCV-positive; the others were transplanted for non-autoimmune, non-viral indications. Third party-reactive TCRbeta sequences were also identified from pre-transplant MLRs to serve as an antigen-independent comparator for donor-reactive sequences. Tolerance was defined as complete withdrawal of immunosuppression for at least one year without a rise in liver enzymes beyond twice the upper limit of normal.

Broad study findings and their caveats: Conclusions were preliminary, limited by small, heterogeneous patient numbers and non-standardized post-transplant time points. A greater decline was seen for donor-reactive sequences than for third party-reactive sequences, suggesting partial antigen-specific deletion unrelated to withdrawal success. In a couple of subjects, low numbers of available donor cells limited the measurable donor-reactive repertoire. When repertoire turnover was accounted for, significantly reduced detection of donor-reactive sequences was found in 7 of 8 subjects for CD4 and in 8 of 8 subjects for CD8. Since no allograft tissue specimens were available, donor-reactive T cells may have migrated into the graft instead of being deleted. A significant post-transplant decrease in circulating donor-reactive CD4 TCRbeta sequences was observed in most of the 8 subjects, irrespective of tolerance or HCV status.

Recombination joined TRBV7-9 with TRBJ2-1, with 7 bases in between that match TRBD2. Material: CD8+ T cells from blood, obtained 24 months after liver transplant. This clonotype was sampled from a human patient who received a liver transplant. Once a transplant has taken place, some T cells may be donor derived. The sequenced DNA: TGTGCCAGCAGCTTAATGCCTAGCGGATTTGCGAATGAGCAGTTCTTC. Its coded protein is CASSLMPSGFANEQFF.